This passage covers 15 T cell receptor beta chains from one sample sequenced in a study of blood T cells in healthy people across ages. A second PCR, run for about 7 to 11 cycles, used a sample-barcoded 5' primer plus a J-beta primer mix. TCRdb independently ran MiXCR on the 5' RACE reads; one entry per CDR3 protein. The sample holds 1.5 million to 1.9 million distinct CDR3 sequences, roughly 43% seen once. The material sequenced was blood. These receptors came from a woman under 30 in good health.

The gene calls are TRBV3-1 and TRBJ2-5; perhaps TRBD2 as D (6 bases). The J call may be faulty, since TRBJ2-7 better matches the DNA end. The germline V gene encodes CDR1 LGHDT and CDR2 YNNKEL (reference sequence). The CDR3 spans 13 residues. The CDR3 region has the DNA TGTGCCAGCAGCCAATTAGCGGAGTACGAGCAGTACTTC. It translates to CASSQLAEYEQYF.

The chain carries TRBV20-1 and TRBJ2-7; 11 bases match TRBD1. The CDR3 contains 15 residues. Trimming at V came to 6 bases and at J to 3 bases, leaving 10 bases not matched to a gene. Germline V gene lookup returns CDR1 DFQATT and CDR2 SNEGSKA (reference sequence). The CDR3 sequence: CSATQDRGPFYEQYF. DNA for the CDR3: TGCAGTGCGACGCAGGACAGGGGGCCTTTCTACGAGCAGTACTTC.

This clonotype has a count of ten or more. The rearrangement uses TRBV20-1 and TRBJ2-7, with 9 bases matching TRBD2. CDR3 length: 13 amino acids. J gave up 2 bases and V 5 bases, and 4 bases lay outside the gene matches. Germline-derived CDR1 and CDR2 are DFQATT and SNEGSKA (reference sequence). The CDR3 region has the DNA TGCAGTGCTGCTAGCGGGACCACCTACGAGCAGTACTTC. Protein product: CSAASGTTYEQYF.

In its sample, this clonotype was seen a few times. V usage is TRBV29-1 and J usage is TRBJ1-5; 9 bases fit TRBD1. Germline V gene lookup returns CDR1 SQVTM and CDR2 ANQGSEA. This CDR3 has 13 residues. Germline trimming cut 6 bases from V and 2 bases from J; bases unmatched to any gene: 2. CDR3 DNA sequence: TGCAGCGTACGGACAGGGGGCAATCAGCCCCAGCATTTT. Amino acid sequence: CSVRTGGNQPQHF.

This clonotype came up many times. The chain links TRBV29-1 to TRBJ1-2, with TRBD1 identical over 7 bases. The germline gives CDR1 SQVTM, CDR2 ANQGSEA. This CDR3 spans 12 amino acids. V lost 7 bases to trimming and J lost 3 bases; unmatched junction nucleotides: 5. CDR3 residues: CSARGQDYGYTF. The CDR3 DNA sequence: TGCAGCGCCAGAGGACAGGACTATGGCTACACCTTC.

The chain recombines TRBV7-8 with TRBJ1-4; maybe TRBD1 (6 bases). The germline V gene has CDR1 SGHVS and CDR2 FQNEAQ. The germline V and J ends were trimmed by 5 bases and 6 bases, with 25 bases remaining between them. CDR3 length: 18 amino acids. This CDR3 is CASSPLRPPGHTDEKLFF. CDR3 in DNA: TGTGCCAGCAGCCCGCTTAGACCTCCGGGACATACGGATGAAAAACTGTTTTTT.

For the CDR3, the DNA is TGTGCCAGCAGCGGACCCGGGACACCTCTTCCTGGCTACACCTTC. It specifies CASSGPGTPLPGYTF. The V gene is TRBV21-1, the J gene TRBJ1-2; TRBD1, as called in the table, went unchecked against the DNA. TRBV21-1 is shown as a pseudogene. CDR3 length: 15 residues.

The chain carries TRBV20-1 and TRBJ1-2; perhaps TRBD1 as D (5 bases). This CDR3 has 13 amino acids. V shed 6 bases and J shed 3 bases, with 14 bases lying between them. The germline V gene encodes CDR1 DFQATT and CDR2 SNEGSKA (reference sequence). This chain's CDR3 is CSAPSLGDYGYTF. The DNA of the CDR3 is TGCAGTGCGCCCAGTCTGGGGGACTATGGCTACACCTTC.

Of note for this clonotype: The junction departs from germline at one end; a sequencing error may be responsible. V and J are TRBV9 and TRBJ1-2, with TRBD1 matching over 8 bases. The CDR3 sequence is 13 residues long. Per germline, CDR1 SGDLS and CDR2 YYNGEE. The CDR3 DNA sequence: TGTGCCAGCAGCGTGACAGGGGACTATGGCTACATCTTC. Protein product: CASSVTGDYGYIF.

The gene calls are TRBV20-1 and TRBJ2-7; 7 nucleotides agree with TRBD2. CDR3 length: 18 amino acids. Trimming at V came to 1 base and at J to 10 bases, leaving 25 bases not matched to a gene. Germline loops: CDR1 DFQATT, CDR2 SNEGSKA (reference sequence). CDR3 in DNA: TGCAGTGCTAGAGTTGGGCGGGGAGGGAGGCCTCGGAAAGAGGCCCAGTACTTC. Translated, it gives CSARVGRGGRPRKEAQYF.

Details on this clonotype: The junction and the germline gene differ at one end; a read error may be behind it. The rearrangement joins TRBV6-5 to TRBJ1-2; D gene ambiguous. The germline gives CDR1 MNHEY, CDR2 SVGAGI. CDR3 size: 14 residues. The CDR3 DNA sequence: TGTGCCGGCAGCCCCAGAGGGTTAGACTATGGCTACACCTTC. This gives the protein CAGSPRGLDYGYTF.

J is TRBJ1-2 and V is TRBV29-1; the match to TRBD1 covers 8 bases. Germline V gene sequence: CDR1 SQVTM, CDR2 ANQGSEA. The CDR3 covers 13 residues. The junction had 7 bases not matched to a gene; V was cut back by 6 bases and J by 4 bases. For the CDR3, the DNA is TGCAGCGTCCGGGACAGGACCCCCTATGGCTACACCTTC. This gives the protein CSVRDRTPYGYTF. The whole variable domain, remainder taken from reference TRBV29-1 and TRBJ1-2, is SAVISQKPSRDICQRGTSLTIQCQVDSQVTMMFWYRQQPGQSLTLIATANQGSEATYESGFVIDKFPISRPNLTFSTLTVSNMSPEDSSIYLCSVRDRTPYGYTFGSGTRLTVV.

There are many counts of this clonotype. V is TRBV9 and J is TRBJ2-1; 11 nucleotides match TRBD2. The CDR3 sequence is 15 residues long. Germline trimming cut 5 bases from V and 7 bases from J; bases unmatched to any gene: 8. Per germline, CDR1 SGDLS and CDR2 YYNGEE. The DNA for the CDR3 is TGTGCCAGCAGTCCTCTAGCGGGGGGCGGGAATGAGCAGTTCTTC. Encoded protein: CASSPLAGGGNEQFF.

The chain uses TRBV7-2 and TRBJ1-2; D not certain. CDR3 size: 12 residues. Germline CDR1 reads SGHTA; CDR2 reads FQGNSA. Trimming removed 5 bases from V and 9 bases from J, with 13 bases in between. DNA of the CDR3: TGTGCCAGCAGCCTACAGAGGTCTCGCTACACCTTC. Protein: CASSLQRSRYTF.

The chain uses TRBV7-9 and TRBJ2-7; the match to TRBD1 covers 8 bases. Matching the DNA end better, TRBJ2-5 makes the J call doubtful. There are 15 residues in the CDR3. Germline lookup yields CDR1 SEHNR and CDR2 FQNEAQ (reference sequence). The CDR3 loop is CASSFYRDRQETQYF. CDR3 DNA sequence: TGTGCCAGCAGCTTTTACCGGGACAGGCAAGAGACCCAGTACTTC.